The 26 T cell receptor beta chains below were found in one sample sequenced in a study of molecular identifiers for immune sequencing clone quantification. Using its own MiXCR run on the PCR reads, TCRdb lists one record per CDR3 protein. The sample has hundreds of thousands of distinct CDR3 sequences, about 25% seen once. Sequencing was done on a sample of naive CD8+ T cells from blood, with Jurkat cell RNA spiked in. Subset defined: FACS-sorted CD8+CD4-CCR7+CD45RA+ naive T cells. Every receptor here comes from a human donor in good health. Some libraries in this study had Jurkat cell RNA spiked in.

This clonotype has only one observation. V is TRBV5-1 and J is TRBJ2-7; tentative D call: TRBD1 (7 bases). Germline V gene sequence: CDR1 SGHRS, CDR2 YFSETQ. This CDR3 has 16 amino acids. V gave up 0 bases and J gave up 2 bases, with 15 bases separating them. CDR3: CASSLGQGEAAYEQYF. The CDR3 DNA reads as TGCGCCAGCAGCTTGGGGCAGGGGGAGGCGGCCTACGAGCAGTACTTC.

This clonotype was detected a few times. This chain links TRBV7-9 with TRBJ1-2, with a weak D call TRBD1 (6 bases). Trimming shortened V by 2 bases and J by 1 base, and 20 bases separated the two germline ends. The CDR3 length is 18 residues. CDR1 and CDR2 from the germline V gene are SEHNR and FQNEAQ (reference sequence). The CDR3 nucleotides are TGTGCCAGCAGCTTATGGGGGCAGTCCCCCGATCTTAACTATGGCTACACCTTC. It codes for CASSLWGQSPDLNYGYTF.

Comments on this clonotype: A much larger clonotype is one base distant, so this may be a read error. The rearrangement joins TRBV28 to TRBJ2-1, with 9 bases fitting TRBD2. Germline CDR1 is MDHEN and CDR2 is SYDVKM. This CDR3 is 16 amino acids long. DNA for the CDR3: TGTGCCAGCAGTCCCCCCGGTAGCGGGAGTCTAGGTGAGAAGTTCTTC. Translated, it gives CASSPPGSGSLGEKFF.

In its sample, this clonotype was seen a few times. The chain employs TRBV7-9 and TRBJ2-1, with 9 bases matching TRBD2. Trimming cost V 4 bases and J 3 bases; bases outside gene matches: 10. Germline assignment: CDR1 SEHNR and CDR2 FQNEAQ (reference sequence). This CDR3 spans 17 amino acids. DNA for the CDR3: TGTGCCAGCAGCTCTCCCCCCGTAGCGGGGGTCTACAATGAGCAGTTCTTC. It yields the protein CASSSPPVAGVYNEQFF. The full variable domain, completed using reference TRBV7-9 and TRBJ2-1, is DTGVSQNPRHKITKRGQNVTFRCDPISEHNRLYWYRQTLGQGPEFLTYFQNEAQLEKSRLLSDRFSAERPKGSFSTLEIQRTEQGDSAMYLCASSSPPVAGVYNEQFFGPGTRLTVL.

In its sample, this clonotype was seen many times. The chain carries TRBV29-1 and TRBJ2-5; D is perhaps TRBD1 (6 bases). CDR3 length: 12 amino acids. Germline loops: CDR1 SQVTM, CDR2 ANQGSEA. The V gene lost 6 bases and the J gene lost 5 bases, with 13 bases spanning the gap. The CDR3 is CSVEQGSETQYF. The CDR3 bases are TGCAGCGTCGAACAGGGCAGCGAGACCCAGTACTTC.

This clonotype was seen at least ten times. The rearrangement links TRBV7-9 to TRBJ2-3; a weak D match, TRBD2 (6 bases). There are 15 residues in the CDR3. The V gene lost 5 bases and the J gene lost 0 bases, with 12 bases spanning the gap. Germline loops: CDR1 SEHNR, CDR2 FQNEAQ (reference sequence). CDR3 bases: TGTGCCAGCAGCCCTGGCGGGGCGAGCACAGATACGCAGTATTTT. This encodes CASSPGGASTDTQYF.

This clonotype was picked up many times. This sequence joins TRBV29-1 and TRBJ2-2; TRBD1 matches 8 bases. This CDR3 spans 12 amino acids. V lost 7 bases and J lost 5; bases outside the gene matches: 3. Germline V gives CDR1 SQVTM, CDR2 ANQGSEA. CDR3 sequence: CSAQGATGELFF. Here the CDR3 DNA reads TGCAGCGCCCAGGGGGCAACCGGGGAGCTGTTTTTT.

This clonotype was seen at least ten times. CDR3 sequence reads: CASSLDGSLYGYTF. CDR3 in DNA: TGTGCCAGCAGCTTGGATGGGTCGCTCTATGGCTACACCTTC. J is TRBJ1-2 and V is TRBV5-4; D gene uncertain. This CDR3 contains 14 residues. In germline, CDR1 is SGHNT, CDR2 YYREEE (reference sequence). V was shortened by 0 bases and J by 4 bases, with 10 bases between the two germline ends. Looking up the rest from reference TRBV5-4 and TRBJ1-2 gives the full variable domain: ETGVTQSPTHLIKTRGQQVTLRCSSQSGHNTVSWYQQALGQGPQFIFQYYREEENGRGNFPPRFSGLQFPNYSSELNVNALELDDSALYLCASSLDGSLYGYTFGSGTRLTVV.

The table lists this clonotype with a few counts. It may be a read error: a sequence one base away is much more abundant. This sequence joins TRBV3-1 and TRBJ2-3; no clear D. CDR3 size: 15 residues. CDR1 is LGHDT, CDR2 YNNKEL, per germline (reference sequence). The V and J ends lost 1 base and 4 bases respectively, with 12 bases between them. The DNA of the CDR3 is TGTGCCAGCAGCCAAGCTCCCACGGCAGCAGATACGCAGTATTTT. Its translation: CASSQAPTAADTQYF.

The V call is TRBV12-3 or TRBV12-4, the J call TRBJ2-5; D is possibly TRBD2 (6 bases). The CDR3 covers 14 residues. V lost 4 bases, J lost 5 bases, and 14 bases lay in between. This CDR3 is CASSSGLIPETQYF. The DNA of the CDR3 is TGTGCCAGCAGTTCGGGACTGATTCCGGAGACCCAGTACTTC.

This clonotype was picked up many times. The rearrangement links TRBV29-1 to TRBJ1-1; TRBD1 agrees at 7 bases. Germline-derived CDR1 and CDR2 are SQVTM and ANQGSEA. The CDR3 contains 12 residues. The trim removed 1 base at V and 7 bases at J, leaving 3 bases unmatched. The CDR3 region is CSVEGQGGEAFF. The CDR3 nucleotides are TGCAGCGTTGAAGGTCAGGGGGGTGAAGCTTTCTTT.

As DNA, the CDR3 is TGCAGCGTTATTAGCCCAGTGGGGGCGCTCTACGAGCAGTACTTC. Encoded protein: CSVISPVGALYEQYF. This sequence joins TRBV29-1 and TRBJ2-7, with D possibly matching TRBD1 (6 bases). Germline V gene lookup returns CDR1 SQVTM and CDR2 ANQGSEA. Trimming cost V 5 bases and J 3 bases, with 20 bases left between them. CDR3 length equals 15 residues.

This clonotype was picked up one time. It is likely a read error, because the conserved phenylalanine at the end of the CDR3 is missing. The DNA is omitted, as the CDR3 cannot be located on it reliably, and the CDR3 follows TCRdb's listing. V is TRBV7-6 and J is TRBJ1-1; TRBD1 is taken as the D call from the table, unchecked against the DNA. Germline V CDR1 and CDR2: SGHVS, FNYEAQ. The CDR3 sequence runs 15 residues, both termini included. CDR3 protein: CASSLVDSCHTEALL.

The V call is TRBV6-2 or TRBV6-3, the J call TRBJ2-7; D ambiguous. With 8 bases removed from V and 7 bases from J, the gap between germline ends came to 21 bases. The CDR3 is made up of 14 amino acids. Germline CDR1 reads MNHEY; CDR2 reads SVGEGT. DNA for the CDR3: TGTGCCAGCCCCTCACCGGGCCAAGAAAGTGAGCAGTACTTC. Translating gives CASPSPGQESEQYF.

The V call is TRBV27, the J call TRBJ2-7; D may match TRBD1 or TRBD2 (7 bases each). Germline V gene data show CDR1 as MNHEY and CDR2 as SMNVEV (reference sequence). Trimming left V 3 bases short and J 4 bases short, with 13 bases between. The CDR3 totals 14 residues. The CDR3, as DNA: TGTGCCAGCAGTTTGACAGGGAGGGCGTACGAGCAGTACTTC. Encoded protein: CASSLTGRAYEQYF.

The sample holds many counts of this clonotype. Relative to the germline gene, one junction end is altered; a read error may explain this. V gene TRBV27 combines with J gene TRBJ2-6, with no clear D. This CDR3 is 14 amino acids long. Per germline, CDR1 MNHEY and CDR2 SMNVEV (reference sequence). CDR3 nucleotide sequence: TGCGCCAGCAGCGCGAGTTCCGGGGCCAACGTCCTGACTTTC. This sequence encodes CASSASSGANVLTF.

The chain employs TRBV20-1 and TRBJ1-2; TRBD1 is a possible D gene (5 bases). The CDR3 loop spans 13 amino acids. Germline-derived CDR1 and CDR2 are DFQATT and SNEGSKA (reference sequence). V was pared by 0 bases and J by 4 bases, with 9 bases between. CDR3 in amino acids: CSARDRDFYGYTF. CDR3 DNA: TGCAGTGCTAGAGACAGGGATTTCTATGGCTACACCTTC.

The chain has TRBV7-2 and TRBJ1-3; maybe TRBD1 (6 bases). Germline assignment: CDR1 SGHTA and CDR2 FQGNSA. V was cut by 3 bases and J by 3 bases, with 15 bases left in between. The CDR3 runs 16 residues. CDR3 DNA sequence: TGTGCCAGCAGCTTCCTACAGGGAGAACTTGGAAACACCATATATTTT. This codes for CASSFLQGELGNTIYF.

The rearrangement links TRBV7-8 to TRBJ1-6; D gene uncertain. Germline V gene data show CDR1 as SGHVS and CDR2 as FQNEAQ. The length of the CDR3 is 15 residues. The germline V and J ends were trimmed by 5 bases and 6 bases, with 14 bases remaining between them. Here the CDR3 DNA reads TGTGCCAGCAGCCCAATTTGGGGTATTAATTCACCCCTCCACTTT. Its protein is CASSPIWGINSPLHF.

This clonotype was counted many times. The CDR3 coding sequence is TGTGCCACTAAAGGGGGGTTCGACTCCTACAATGAGCAGTTCTTC. Translated: CATKGGFDSYNEQFF. The J gene is TRBJ2-1, the V gene TRBV15; tentatively, D is TRBD1 or TRBD2 (6 bases each). With 9 bases removed from V and 0 bases from J, the gap between germline ends came to 15 bases. Germline assignment: CDR1 LNHNV and CDR2 YYDKDF (reference sequence). This CDR3 comprises 15 residues. Based on the CDR3 plus reference TRBV15 and TRBJ2-1, the full variable domain is DAMVIQNPRYQVTQFGKPVTLSCSQTLNHNVMYWYQQKSSQAPKLLFHYYDKDFNNEADTPDNFQSRRPNTSFCFLDIRSPGLGDTAMYLCATKGGFDSYNEQFFGPGTRLTVL.

The V call is TRBV4-1, the J call TRBJ2-7; 12 bases map to TRBD2. CDR3 length: 16 residues. After removal of 5 bases from V and 4 bases from J, the junction contained 9 bases not matched to a gene. Germline V lookup: CDR1 MGHRA, CDR2 YSYEKL. The DNA for the CDR3 is TGCGCCAGCAGCGAGAGGACTAGCGGGGCTCTTTACGAGCAGTACTTC. This codes for CASSERTSGALYEQYF.

As to this clonotype: A much larger clone differs from this one at a single base, so this may be a read error. The V gene is TRBV6-5, the J gene TRBJ1-5; D unresolved. The CDR3 is 18 amino acids. Germline V gene data show CDR1 as MNHEY and CDR2 as SVGAGI. V was pared by 0 bases and J by 3 bases, with 18 bases between. The chain's CDR3 is CASSYSVVNRGHNQPQHF. As DNA, the CDR3 is TGTGCCAGCAGTTACTCGGTGGTAAATCGGGGTCACAATCAGCCCCAGCATTTT.

Turning to this clonotype: A much larger clone sits a single nucleotide away, making a read error possible. The chain uses TRBV14 and TRBJ2-5; no definite D call. Per the germline V gene, CDR1 is SGHDN and CDR2 is FVKESK. This CDR3 region has 18 residues. DNA of the CDR3: TGTGCCAGCAGCCAAGAGTATAGTGAACCATGGGGATTCGAGACCCGGTACTTC. Translation gives CASSQEYSEPWGFETRYF. The full variable domain, rest sourced from reference TRBV14 and TRBJ2-5, is EAGVTQFPSHSVIEKGQTVTLRCDPISGHDNLYWYRRVMGKEIKFLLHFVKESKQDESGMPNNRFLAERTGGTYSTLKVQPAELEDSGVYFCASSQEYSEPWGFETRYFGPGTRLLVL.

Comments on this clonotype: With a much larger clone just one base away, this may be a read error. This chain links TRBV6-4 with TRBJ1-3, with TRBD1 as a possible D gene (5 bases). V lost 11 bases, J lost 0 bases, and 20 bases lay in between. Germline V CDR1 and CDR2: MRHNA, SNTAGT. The CDR3 sequence is 16 residues long. The chain's CDR3 is CACTKGPPSSGNTIYF. The CDR3 DNA sequence: TGTGCCTGCACCAAGGGACCGCCCAGCTCTGGAAACACCATATATTTT.

At least ten counts were recorded for this clonotype. The rearrangement uses TRBV28 and TRBJ1-2, with TRBD1 as a possible D gene (5 bases). CDR1 is MDHEN and CDR2 is SYDVKM in the germline V gene. The CDR3 length is 14 residues. Trimming cost V 3 bases and J 4 bases, with 12 bases left between them. The DNA for the CDR3 is TGTGCCAGCAGTTTTAGGGGCGCAGGCTATGGCTACACCTTC. This sequence encodes CASSFRGAGYGYTF.

In its sample, this clonotype was seen many times. The rearrangement uses TRBV5-8 and TRBJ2-7, with D possibly matching TRBD1 (6 bases). This CDR3 has 15 amino acids. From germline, CDR1 is SGHTS and CDR2 YDEGEE. Trimming removed 1 base from V and 2 bases from J, with 13 bases in between. In nucleotides, the CDR3 is TGTGCCAGCAGCTTGCGGGCAGGGGTTCCCTACGAGCAGTACTTC. It encodes CASSLRAGVPYEQYF.